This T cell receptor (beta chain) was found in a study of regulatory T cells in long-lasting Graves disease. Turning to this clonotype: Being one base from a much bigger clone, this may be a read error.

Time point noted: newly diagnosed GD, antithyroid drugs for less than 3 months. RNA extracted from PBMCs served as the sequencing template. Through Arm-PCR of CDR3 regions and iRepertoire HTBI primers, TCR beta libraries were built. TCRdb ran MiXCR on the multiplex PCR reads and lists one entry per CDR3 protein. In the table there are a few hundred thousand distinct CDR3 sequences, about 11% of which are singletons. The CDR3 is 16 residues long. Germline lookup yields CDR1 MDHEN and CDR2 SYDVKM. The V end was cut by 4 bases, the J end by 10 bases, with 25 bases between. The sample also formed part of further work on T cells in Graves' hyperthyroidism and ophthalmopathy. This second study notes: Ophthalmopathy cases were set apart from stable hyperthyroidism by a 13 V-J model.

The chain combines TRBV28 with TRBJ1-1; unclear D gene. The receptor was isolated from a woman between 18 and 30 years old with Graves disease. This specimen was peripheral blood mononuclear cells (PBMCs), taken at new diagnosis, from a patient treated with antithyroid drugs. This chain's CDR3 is CASSSDQKRDGAGAFF. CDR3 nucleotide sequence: TGTGCCAGCAGTTCCGATCAGAAGAGGGATGGCGCTGGAGCTTTCTTT.